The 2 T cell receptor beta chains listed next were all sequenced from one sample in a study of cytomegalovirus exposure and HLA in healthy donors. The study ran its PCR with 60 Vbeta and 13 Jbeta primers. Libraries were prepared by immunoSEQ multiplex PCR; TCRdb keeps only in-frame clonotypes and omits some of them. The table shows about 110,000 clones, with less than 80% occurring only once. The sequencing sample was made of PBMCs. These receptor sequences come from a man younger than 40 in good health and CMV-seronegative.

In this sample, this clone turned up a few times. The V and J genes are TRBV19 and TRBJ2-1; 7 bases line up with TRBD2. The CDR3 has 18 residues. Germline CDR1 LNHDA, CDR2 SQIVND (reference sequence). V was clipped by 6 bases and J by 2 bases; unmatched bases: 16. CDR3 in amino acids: CASRGGREPLSAYNEQFF. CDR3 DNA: TGTGCCAGTAGAGGAGGGCGGGAGCCTCTGAGCGCCTACAATGAGCAGTTCTTC.

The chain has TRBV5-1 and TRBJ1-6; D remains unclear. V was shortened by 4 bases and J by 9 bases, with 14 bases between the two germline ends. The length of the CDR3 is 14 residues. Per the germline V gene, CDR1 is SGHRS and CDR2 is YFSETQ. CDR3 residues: CASSQSNHGSPLHF. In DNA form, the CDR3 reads TGCGCCAGCAGCCAAAGTAACCACGGTTCACCCCTCCACTTT.